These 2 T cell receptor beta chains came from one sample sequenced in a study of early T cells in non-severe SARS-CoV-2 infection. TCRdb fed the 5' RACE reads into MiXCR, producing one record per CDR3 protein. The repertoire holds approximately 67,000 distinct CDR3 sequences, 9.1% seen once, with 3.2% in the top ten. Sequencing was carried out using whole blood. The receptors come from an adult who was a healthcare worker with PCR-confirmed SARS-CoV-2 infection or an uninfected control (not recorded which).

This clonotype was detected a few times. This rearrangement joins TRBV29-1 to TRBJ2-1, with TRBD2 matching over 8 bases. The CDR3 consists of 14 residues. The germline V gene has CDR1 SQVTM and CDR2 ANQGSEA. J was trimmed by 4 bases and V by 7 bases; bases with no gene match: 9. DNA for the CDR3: TGCAGCGGAAGATTAGCGGGACGGTACAATGAGCAGTTCTTC. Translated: CSGRLAGRYNEQFF.

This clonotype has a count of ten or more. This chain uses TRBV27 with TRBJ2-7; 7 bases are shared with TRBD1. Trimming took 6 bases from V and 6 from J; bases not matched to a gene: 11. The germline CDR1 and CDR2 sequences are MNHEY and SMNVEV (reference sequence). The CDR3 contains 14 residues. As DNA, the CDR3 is TGTGCCAGCAGCCCGACAGGGAGTGGCGGCGAGCAGTACTTC. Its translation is CASSPTGSGGEQYF.